Below, 7 T cell receptor beta chains from the same sample are listed, as sequenced in a study of molecular identifiers for immune sequencing clone quantification. In TCRdb, the PCR reads were re-called with MiXCR into one record per CDR3 protein. Of approximately 320,000 distinct CDR3 sequences in the sample, roughly a quarter are singletons; the top ten hold 0.65% to 0.75%. Sequenced input: naive CD8+ T cells from blood, with Jurkat cell RNA spiked in. Described subset: FACS-sorted CD8+CD4-CCR7+CD45RA+ naive T cells. These receptors originate from a human donor in good health. Some libraries in this study had Jurkat cell RNA spiked in.

This clonotype was picked up a small number of times. This rearrangement joins TRBV27 to TRBJ2-7, with 7 positions matching TRBD1. The V gene end was trimmed by 4 bases and the J gene end by 4 bases; junction bases not matched to a gene: 7. Per germline, CDR1 MNHEY and CDR2 SMNVEV (reference sequence). There are 14 residues in the CDR3. CDR3 sequence: CASSSNRGVYEQYF. The CDR3 DNA reads as TGTGCCAGCAGTTCTAACAGGGGAGTGTACGAGCAGTACTTC.

This clonotype was detected a few times. The chain combines TRBV4-1 with TRBJ2-3; D remains unclear. Trimming removed 1 base at V and 2 bases at J, with 10 bases between. The CDR3 sequence is 15 residues long. Per germline, CDR1 MGHRA and CDR2 YSYEKL. The CDR3 spells CASSQASTFTDTQYF. The CDR3 DNA follows: TGCGCCAGCAGCCAAGCCAGTACTTTCACAGATACGCAGTATTTT.

J is TRBJ2-1 and V is TRBV11-2; 9 bases match TRBD1. Germline assignment: CDR1 SGHAT and CDR2 FQNNGV. This CDR3 spans 13 amino acids. V dropped 10 bases and J dropped 8; count of bases not matched to a gene: 9. CDR3 nucleotide sequence: TGTGCCACCGAACGAAACAGGGGGCATGAGCAGTTCTTC. Its protein product is CATERNRGHEQFF. Variable domain in full (rest from reference TRBV11-2 and TRBJ2-1): EAGVAQSPRYKIIEKRQSVAFWCNPISGHATLYWYQQILGQGPKLLIQFQNNGVVDDSQLPKDRFSAERLKGVDSTLKIQPAKLEDSAVYLCATERNRGHEQFFGPGTRLTVL.

This clonotype was counted many times. The chain combines TRBV11-2 with TRBJ2-3; TRBD1 or TRBD2 may be the D gene (5 bases each). The CDR3 consists of 15 residues. Trimming took off 2 bases at V and 4 bases at J, with 13 bases between the two ends. Germline V gene data show CDR1 as SGHAT and CDR2 as FQNNGV. CDR3 amino acids: CASSLWGEGADTQYF. DNA of the CDR3: TGTGCCAGCAGCTTATGGGGCGAGGGCGCAGATACGCAGTATTTT.

This chain uses TRBV3-1 with TRBJ2-5, with 8 bases fitting TRBD1. CDR3 length equals 17 residues. Looked up from germline, CDR1 is LGHDT and CDR2 is YNNKEL (reference sequence). The V and J ends lost 5 bases and 7 bases, in that order; junction bases with no gene match: 18. Here the CDR3 DNA reads TGTGCCAGCAGCTTACCCTCCTCCGGGACAGGCTTTGGGACCCAGTACTTC. It is translated as CASSLPSSGTGFGTQYF.

This clonotype was seen repeatedly, ten times or more. This sequence joins TRBV5-1 and TRBJ1-1; 11 bases align to TRBD1. The ends lost 4 bases at V and 0 bases at J; junction bases unmatched: 8. CDR3 length equals 17 residues. Germline CDR1 is SGHRS and CDR2 is YFSETQ. The CDR3 loop reads CASSPGTGGIMNTEAFF. The CDR3 DNA follows: TGCGCCAGCAGCCCCGGGACAGGGGGTATAATGAACACTGAAGCTTTCTTT.

The chain employs TRBV19 and TRBJ1-5; maybe TRBD1 (6 bases). Germline loops: CDR1 LNHDA, CDR2 SQIVND (reference sequence). This CDR3 is 13 amino acids long. V lost 5 bases, J lost 3 bases, and 8 bases lay in between. The CDR3 coding sequence is TGTGCCAGTAGTTGGACAGTCAATCAGCCCCAGCATTTT. Its protein product is CASSWTVNQPQHF.